Listed below are T cell receptor beta chains from one sample, sequenced in a study of OX40 agonist ivuxolimab in advanced cancers. Sequencing was performed with immunoSEQ multiplex PCR; in TCRdb, only in-frame clones are kept and a portion is missing. The sample lists 81,000 or so clones; about 90% were seen once. The sequenced sample was CD4+ or CD8+ T cells sorted from blood, obtained in a trial of the OX40 agonist ivuxolimab. The receptors shown here come from an adult with an advanced solid tumor such as melanoma, head and neck, liver or kidney cancer. The CDR3 runs from the conserved cysteine through the conserved F or W. D genes are given only for firm matches.

D	V	J	CDR3	DNA
NA	TRBV7-9	TRBJ2-5	CASSLTGEGETQYF	TGTGCCAGCAGCCTTACAGGGGAGGGGGAGACCCAGTACTTC
NA	TRBV28	TRBJ1-2	CASRQVEPSYGYTF	TGTGCCAGCCGACAGGTCGAACCTTCCTATGGCTACACCTTC
NA	TRBV7-6	TRBJ1-1	CASSQLKGTVAFF	TGTGCCAGCAGCCAGCTTAAAGGTACGGTTGCTTTCTTT
NA	TRBV2	TRBJ1-2	CASSEVTPGYTF	TGTGCCAGCAGTGAAGTCACTCCTGGCTACACCTTC
NA	TRBV9	TRBJ1-3	CASTPGGNTIYF	TGTGCCAGCACCCCTGGAGGAAACACCATATATTTT
NA	TRBV30	TRBJ2-7	CAWSGTTYEQYF	TGTGCCTGGAGCGGGACAACCTACGAGCAGTACTTC
TRBD2	TRBV6-1	TRBJ2-3	CASSVFAGGPTRIYTDTQYF	TGTGCCAGCAGTGTTTTTGCGGGGGGACCGACACGAATTTACACAGATACGCAGTATTTT
TRBD2	TRBV4-3	TRBJ2-3	CASSQGLADSTDTQYF	TGCGCCAGCAGCCAAGGACTAGCGGATAGCACAGATACGCAGTATTTT
NA	TRBV4-1	TRBJ2-3	CASSRGLGDTQYF	TGCGCCAGCAGCCGCGGGTTGGGAGATACGCAGTATTTT
NA	TRBV30	TRBJ1-5	CAWSRDSDQPQHF	TGTGCCTGGAGTCGGGACTCGGATCAGCCCCAGCATTTT
TRBD1	TRBV6-5	TRBJ1-2	CASRSSGTGESYTF	TGTGCCAGCAGATCGTCCGGGACAGGGGAAAGCTACACCTTC